A single sample is the source of the 18 T cell receptor beta chains below, sequenced in a study of blood T cell repertoires in COVID-19. Here immunoSEQ multiplex PCR was the method, and the copy in TCRdb shows in-frame clones only, minus some. The data hold 310,000 or so clones, with approximately 90% observed a single time. The sample consisted of peripheral blood. All receptors come from a woman aged 45-60 years with active or convalescent COVID-19.

Written as DNA, the CDR3 is TGTGCCAGCAGCTTAGCCGGGACAACTAGCACAGATACGCAGTATTTT. Translating it yields CASSLAGTTSTDTQYF. The chain joins TRBV7-2 to TRBJ2-3, with a possible D match to TRBD1 (6 bases). V was clipped by 0 bases and J by 0 bases, with 10 bases between them. This CDR3 has 16 residues. CDR1 is SGHTA, CDR2 FQGNSA, per germline.

V and J are TRBV7-2 and TRBJ1-2; 10 bases fit TRBD1. Unmatched junction bases numbered 5, after V lost 5 bases and J lost 5 bases. The CDR3 has 14 amino acids. Germline V gene sequence: CDR1 SGHTA, CDR2 FQGNSA. The CDR3, as DNA: TGTGCCAGCAGCCCCGGGACAGGGGATTATGGCTACACCTTC. Translating gives CASSPGTGDYGYTF.

The V gene is TRBV21-1, the J gene TRBJ2-3; the D call of TRBD1 is as the table states it, not checked on the DNA. TRBV21-1 is classified as a pseudogene. There are 22 residues in the CDR3. The CDR3 loop is CASSRQVGTGPVEPLSTDTQYF. The CDR3 DNA follows: TGTGCCAGCAGCAGACAGGTGGGGACAGGTCCAGTTGAACCTCTTAGCACAGATACGCAGTATTTT.

This sequence joins TRBV5-1 and TRBJ1-5; D perhaps matches TRBD1 (5 bases). V gave up 0 bases and J gave up 2 bases, with 9 bases separating them. This CDR3 spans 15 amino acids. CDR1 is SGHRS and CDR2 is YFSETQ in the germline V gene. This CDR3 is CASSLEGSGNQPQHF. Here the CDR3 DNA reads TGCGCCAGCAGCTTGGAGGGGTCGGGCAATCAGCCCCAGCATTTT.

DNA of the CDR3: TGTGCCAGCAGTTCCAACCCCGCGACAGGGAAATTCATTTCCTATGGCTACACCTTC. As protein: CASSSNPATGKFISYGYTF. The chain joins TRBV27 to TRBJ1-2, with TRBD1 matching 7 bases. V gave up 4 bases and J gave up 4 bases; unmatched junction bases: 21. CDR3 length: 19 residues. Germline loops: CDR1 MNHEY, CDR2 SMNVEV (reference sequence).

This chain connects TRBV18 to TRBJ1-1, with TRBD1 identical over 7 bases. CDR3 length: 13 residues. The V and J ends lost 8 bases and 1 base, in that order; junction bases with no gene match: 4. The germline V gene has CDR1 KGHSH and CDR2 LQKENI. The CDR3 loop reads CASAYRGNTEAFF. In DNA form, the CDR3 reads TGTGCCAGCGCATACAGGGGGAACACTGAAGCTTTCTTT.

The chain uses TRBV12-5 and TRBJ1-1; D might be TRBD1 (6 bases). Trimming stripped 6 bases from V and 2 bases from J, with 10 bases between. Germline lookup yields CDR1 LGHNT and CDR2 FRNRAP. The CDR3 runs to 13 residues. The CDR3, as DNA: TGTGCTAGTGGGATACAGGGTAACACTGAAGCTTTCTTT. This codes for CASGIQGNTEAFF. Complete variable domain (other parts from reference TRBV12-5 and TRBJ1-1): DARVTQTPRHKVTEMGQEVTMRCQPILGHNTVFWYRQTMMQGLELLAYFRNRAPLDDSGMPKDRFSAEMPDATLATLKIQPSEPRDSAVYFCASGIQGNTEAFFGQGTRLTVV.

The V call is TRBV5-1, the J call TRBJ2-1, with 14 bases aligning to TRBD2. V trimming: 4 bases; J trimming: 6 bases; junction bases outside the gene matches: 9. The CDR3 runs to 17 residues. Germline V CDR1 and CDR2: SGHRS, YFSETQ. The CDR3 reads CASSRGLAGAQGNEQFF. CDR3 nucleotides: TGCGCCAGCAGCCGGGGACTAGCGGGGGCCCAGGGCAATGAGCAGTTCTTC.

This chain joins TRBV28 and TRBJ1-5; no clear D. CDR1 MDHEN and CDR2 SYDVKM come from the germline V gene. The CDR3 sequence is 17 residues long. The V and J ends lost 2 bases and 2 bases respectively, with 16 bases between them. As DNA, the CDR3 is TGTGCCAGCAGTTTACCCGGACGCGGGTCGGGCAATCAGCCCCAGCATTTT. Its protein product is CASSLPGRGSGNQPQHF.

CDR3 sequence reads: CASSSTGPTEAFF. DNA for the CDR3: TGCGCCAGCAGCTCGACAGGGCCCACTGAAGCTTTCTTT. This chain joins TRBV5-1 and TRBJ1-1, with 7 bases aligning to TRBD1. Germline V gives CDR1 SGHRS, CDR2 YFSETQ. This CDR3 comprises 13 residues. V was pared by 3 bases and J by 4 bases, with 3 bases of the junction left unmatched.

Here the CDR3 DNA reads TGTGCCAGCTCCCTGGACAGTGGAATACCTGGCTACACCTTC. It translates to CASSLDSGIPGYTF. The genes are TRBV18 and TRBJ1-2; possibly TRBD1 for D (6 bases). Germline V lookup: CDR1 KGHSH, CDR2 LQKENI. Trimming removed 6 bases at V and 7 bases at J, with 18 bases between. The CDR3 has 14 amino acids.

The V and J genes are TRBV29-1 and TRBJ1-1, with D hard to call. Looked up from germline, CDR1 is SQVTM and CDR2 is ANQGSEA. Trimming took off 2 bases at V and 1 base at J, with 11 bases between the two ends. The CDR3 spans 14 residues. CDR3 region: CSVELRGTNTEAFF. The CDR3 DNA sequence: TGCAGCGTTGAACTCCGAGGAACGAACACTGAAGCTTTCTTT. The whole variable domain, remainder taken from reference TRBV29-1 and TRBJ1-1, is SAVISQKPSRDICQRGTSLTIQCQVDSQVTMMFWYRQQPGQSLTLIATANQGSEATYESGFVIDKFPISRPNLTFSTLTVSNMSPEDSSIYLCSVELRGTNTEAFFGQGTRLTVV.

The rearrangement links TRBV7-3 to TRBJ2-2; the match to TRBD2 covers 8 bases. The V gene's germline CDR1 is SGHTA and CDR2 FQGTGA. The CDR3 length is 14 residues. Germline trimming cut 8 bases from V and 4 bases from J; bases unmatched to any gene: 6. CDR3: CASRSGGSTGELFF. The CDR3 nucleotides are TGTGCCAGCCGATCGGGGGGGAGCACCGGGGAGCTGTTTTTT.

This rearrangement joins TRBV18 to TRBJ2-1; 8 positions agree with TRBD1. Germline trimming cut 6 bases from V and 7 bases from J; bases unmatched to any gene: 11. Germline V gene sequence: CDR1 KGHSH, CDR2 LQKENI. CDR3 length equals 15 residues. As DNA, the CDR3 is TGTGCCAGCTCCCAGAGCACAGGGGGAAGGAATGAGCAGTTCTTC. Amino acids: CASSQSTGGRNEQFF.

This sequence joins TRBV5-5 and TRBJ2-7; 8 bases fit TRBD1. V gave up 5 bases and J gave up 9 bases; unmatched junction bases: 19. The CDR3 is made up of 16 amino acids. Germline CDR1 is SGHKS and CDR2 is YYEKEE (reference sequence). CDR3 DNA sequence: TGTGCCAGCAGTCCGGGTGGGACAGGCTCCCTACATGGGCAGTACTTC. Amino acids: CASSPGGTGSLHGQYF.

The table lists this clone with a count of one. This sequence joins TRBV11-2 and TRBJ1-2, with 8 bases identical to TRBD1. The CDR3 totals 16 residues. J lost 2 bases, V lost 6 bases, and 11 bases had no gene match. In germline, CDR1 is SGHAT, CDR2 FQNNGV. The CDR3 DNA reads TGTGCCAGCAGAACCTCAGGGGGCATTTCGAACTATGGCTACACCTTC. It specifies CASRTSGGISNYGYTF.

The CDR3 sequence is CALPEDNQPQHF. The CDR3 bases are TGTGCCCTACCCGAGGACAATCAGCCCCAGCATTTT. The chain is built from TRBV3-1 (or the pseudogene TRBV3-2) and TRBJ1-5; D unresolved. With 11 bases removed from V and 3 bases from J, the gap between germline ends came to 11 bases. CDR1 and CDR2 (germline): LGHDT, YNNKEL (reference sequence). This CDR3 is 12 amino acids long.

This sequence joins TRBV30 and TRBJ1-1; D gene ambiguous. Trimming shortened V by 4 bases and J by 2 bases, and 8 bases separated the two germline ends. The CDR3 runs to 12 residues. CDR1 GTSNPN and CDR2 SVGIG come from the germline V gene (reference sequence). The CDR3 nucleotides read TGTGCCTGGAACGAGGTAAACACTGAAGCTTTCTTT. Protein sequence: CAWNEVNTEAFF. Together with reference TRBV30 and TRBJ1-1, the CDR3 gives the full variable domain: SQTIHQWPATLVQPVGSPLSLECTVEGTSNPNLYWYRQAAGRGLQLLFYSVGIGQISSEVPQNLSASRPQDRQFILSSKKLLLSDSGFYLCAWNEVNTEAFFGQGTRLTVV.